The present T cell receptor beta chain was sequenced within a study of blood T cell repertoires in COVID-19. Across the whole study: The United States, Italy and Spain were the sources of the acute and convalescent COVID-19 samples. PBMCs, B-cell-depleted T cells, or T cells were the source of the cDNA or gDNA that made up the material.

This clone was seen only once. The CDR3 consists of 16 residues. The repertoire was sequenced with immunoSEQ multiplex PCR; TCRdb's copy has only in-frame clones and lacks some. The table lists 150,000 to 200,000 clones, 90% of them singletons, with 0.62% in the top ten. Sequenced input: peripheral blood. V is TRBV21-1 and J is TRBJ2-2; TRBD2 was called by the table and not checked on the DNA. TRBV21-1 is a recognized pseudogene. The sequence was obtained from a man in his fifties or sixties with acute or convalescent COVID-19. The CDR3 bases are TGTGCCAGCAGCAAAGAGGTAGCGGGGGACACCGGGGAGCTGTTTTTT. Translated: CASSKEVAGDTGELFF.